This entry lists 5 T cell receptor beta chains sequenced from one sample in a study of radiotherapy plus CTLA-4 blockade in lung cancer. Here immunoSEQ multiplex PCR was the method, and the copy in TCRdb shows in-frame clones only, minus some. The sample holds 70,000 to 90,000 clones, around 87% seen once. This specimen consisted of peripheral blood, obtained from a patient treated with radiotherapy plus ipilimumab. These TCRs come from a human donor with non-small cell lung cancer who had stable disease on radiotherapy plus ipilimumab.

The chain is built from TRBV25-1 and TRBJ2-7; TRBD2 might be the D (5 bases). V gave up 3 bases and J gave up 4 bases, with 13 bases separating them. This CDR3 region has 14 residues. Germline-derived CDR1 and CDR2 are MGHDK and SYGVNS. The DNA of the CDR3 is TGTGCCAGCAGTGACTCGGGATCCCTATACGAGCAGTACTTC. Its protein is CASSDSGSLYEQYF.

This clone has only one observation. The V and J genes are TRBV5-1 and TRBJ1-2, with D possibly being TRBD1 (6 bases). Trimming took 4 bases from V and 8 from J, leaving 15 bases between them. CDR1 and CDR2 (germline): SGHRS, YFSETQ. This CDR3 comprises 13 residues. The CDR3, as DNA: TGCGCCAGCAGCGAGGACAGTCGGTGGGGCTACACCTTC. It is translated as CASSEDSRWGYTF.

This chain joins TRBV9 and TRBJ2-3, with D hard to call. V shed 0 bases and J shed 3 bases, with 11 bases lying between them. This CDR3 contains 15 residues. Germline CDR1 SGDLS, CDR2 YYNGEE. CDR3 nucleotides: TGTGCCAGCAGCGTAGGGGCCTGGGGTACAGATACGCAGTATTTT. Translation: CASSVGAWGTDTQYF.

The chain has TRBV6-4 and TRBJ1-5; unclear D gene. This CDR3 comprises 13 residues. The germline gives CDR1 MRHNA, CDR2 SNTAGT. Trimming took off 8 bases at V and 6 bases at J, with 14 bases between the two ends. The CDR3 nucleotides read TGTGCCAGCGTGATGTTAGGCGGTCAGCCCCAGCATTTT. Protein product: CASVMLGGQPQHF.

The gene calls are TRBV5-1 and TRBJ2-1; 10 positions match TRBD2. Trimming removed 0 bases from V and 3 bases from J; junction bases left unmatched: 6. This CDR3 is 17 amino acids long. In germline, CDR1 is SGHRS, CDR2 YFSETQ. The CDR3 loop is CASSLAKREGLYNEQFF. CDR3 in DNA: TGCGCCAGCAGCTTGGCCAAGCGGGAGGGCCTCTACAATGAGCAGTTCTTC.